The 25 T cell receptor beta chains given below trace back to one sample, sequenced in a study. TCRdb reprocessed the 5' RACE reads with MiXCR, giving one entry per CDR3 protein. The table has roughly 64,000 distinct CDR3 sequences, roughly 22% seen once. The specimen sequenced was memory CD4+ T cells sorted from a lymph node. Indicated subset: memory CD4+ T cells, CD4+CD45RO+CD25-. The receptors shown here come from a female donor with breast cancer.

As to this clonotype: One base away lies a much larger clone, so this may be a sequencing read error. The chain employs TRBV4-3 and TRBJ1-2, with D maybe TRBD1 (6 bases). This CDR3 contains 13 residues. Germline V gene data show CDR1 as LGHNA and CDR2 as YSLEER. Trimming removed 0 bases at V and 7 bases at J, with 9 bases between. CDR3 amino acids: CASSQDVQGGYTF. As DNA, the CDR3 is TGCGCCAGCAGCCAAGATGTACAGGGTGGCTACACCTTC.

This clonotype was observed many times. J is TRBJ2-5 and V is TRBV5-1; TRBD2 is a possible D gene (5 bases). The germline V gene encodes CDR1 SGHRS and CDR2 YFSETQ. The CDR3 is 13 amino acids. Between the trimmed V and J ends, which lost 3 bases and 3 bases, there was a span of 9 bases. CDR3 amino acids: CASSSDGEETQYF. The CDR3 DNA sequence: TGCGCCAGCAGCTCCGACGGGGAAGAGACCCAGTACTTC.

The chain couples TRBV24-1 to TRBJ1-3; D unresolved. The germline V gene encodes CDR1 KGHDR and CDR2 SFDVKD. The ends were cut back, 12 bases at V and 2 bases at J, with 13 bases in the middle. The CDR3 covers 13 residues. Here the CDR3 DNA reads TGTGCCGCAGACTTAGGCCCTGGAAACACCATATATTTT. Translating it yields CAADLGPGNTIYF.

This clonotype was counted a few times. A read error may produce the germline difference seen at one junction end. The V gene is TRBV7-9, the J gene TRBJ1-2; D is perhaps TRBD1 (5 bases). Looked up from germline, CDR1 is SEHNR and CDR2 is FQNEAQ (reference sequence). This CDR3 comprises 11 residues. The CDR3: CASTAGRTMYF. CDR3 coding DNA: TGTGCCTCTACGGCGGGACGAACTATGTACTTC. Full variable domain (missing parts from reference TRBV7-9 and TRBJ1-2): DTGVSQNPRHKITKRGQNVTFRCDPISEHNRLYWYRQTLGQGPEFLTYFQNEAQLEKSRLLSDRFSAERPKGSFSTLEIQRTEQGDSAMYLCASTAGRTMYFGSGTRLTVV.

This chain links TRBV15 with TRBJ2-1; D is uncertain. Between the trimmed V and J ends, which lost 1 base and 5 bases, there was a span of 9 bases. CDR1 LNHNV and CDR2 YYDKDF come from the germline V gene (reference sequence). The CDR3 length is 14 residues. This CDR3 is CATSRVIKDNEQFF. Written as DNA, the CDR3 is TGTGCCACCAGCAGAGTGATAAAGGACAATGAGCAGTTCTTC. Drawing the rest from reference TRBV15 and TRBJ2-1, the complete variable domain is DAMVIQNPRYQVTQFGKPVTLSCSQTLNHNVMYWYQQKSSQAPKLLFHYYDKDFNNEADTPDNFQSRRPNTSFCFLDIRSPGLGDTAMYLCATSRVIKDNEQFFGPGTRLTVL.

This clonotype was found a few times. This chain joins TRBV7-9 and TRBJ1-2; D ambiguous. CDR1 is SEHNR and CDR2 is FQNEAQ in the germline V gene (reference sequence). V was pared by 5 bases and J by 3 bases, with 10 bases between. The length of the CDR3 is 13 residues. The CDR3 DNA follows: TGTGCCAGCAGCCAGGCGGTCGACTATGGCTACACCTTC. This gives the protein CASSQAVDYGYTF. Combining the CDR3 with reference TRBV7-9 and TRBJ1-2 gives the whole variable domain DTGVSQNPRHKITKRGQNVTFRCDPISEHNRLYWYRQTLGQGPEFLTYFQNEAQLEKSRLLSDRFSAERPKGSFSTLEIQRTEQGDSAMYLCASSQAVDYGYTFGSGTRLTVV.

This chain joins TRBV4-3 and TRBJ2-5; 7 bases align to TRBD2. Germline values: CDR1 LGHNA, CDR2 YSLEER. Germline trimming cut 0 bases from V and 7 bases from J; bases unmatched to any gene: 8. The CDR3 is 15 residues long. The CDR3, as DNA: TGCGCCAGCAGCCAAGATCCTAGCGGCGGGGGGACCCAGTACTTC. This encodes CASSQDPSGGGTQYF.

This clonotype was detected only a few times. V and J are TRBV6-5 and TRBJ1-1; D is possibly TRBD1 (6 bases). The CDR3 is 16 amino acids. The V gene's germline CDR1 is MNHEY and CDR2 SVGAGI. Trimming took 6 bases from V and 3 from J, leaving 20 bases between them. CDR3 in DNA: TGTGCCAGCAGACACCTGGGGGCGAGGTGGGACACTGAAGCTTTCTTT. This translates into CASRHLGARWDTEAFF.

The genes are TRBV18 and TRBJ1-1, with TRBD1 matching over 8 bases. Trimming removed 5 bases from V and 7 bases from J; junction bases left unmatched: 6. This CDR3 is 13 amino acids long. Germline V gene data show CDR1 as KGHSH and CDR2 as LQKENI. The CDR3 region is CASSTTTGVEAFF. The CDR3 DNA sequence: TGTGCCAGCTCAACGACGACAGGGGTTGAAGCTTTCTTT.

This clonotype was observed a few times. The rearrangement joins TRBV5-1 to TRBJ2-1; 7 bases are a match to TRBD1. The V and J ends lost 4 bases and 4 bases, in that order; junction bases with no gene match: 11. The length of the CDR3 is 16 residues. Germline loops: CDR1 SGHRS, CDR2 YFSETQ. CDR3: CASSPTPGQLYNEQFF. In DNA form, the CDR3 reads TGCGCCAGCAGCCCGACCCCGGGACAGCTATACAATGAGCAGTTCTTC.

This clonotype has more than one count but fewer than ten. This chain links TRBV19 with TRBJ1-2; 10 positions agree with TRBD1. V was clipped by 7 bases and J by 4 bases; unmatched bases: 6. Per the germline V gene, CDR1 is LNHDA and CDR2 is SQIVND (reference sequence). The CDR3 sequence is 14 residues long. CDR3 loop: CASTGTGARYGYTF. The DNA for the CDR3 is TGTGCCAGTACCGGGACAGGGGCCCGCTATGGCTACACCTTC.

The chain combines TRBV12-3 or TRBV12-4 with TRBJ2-4; unclear D gene. The CDR3 loop spans 12 amino acids. The germline V and J ends were trimmed by 3 bases and 6 bases, with 6 bases remaining between them. The CDR3 region has the DNA TGTGCCAGCAGTTTTCTGGGAAACATTCAGTACTTC. Translation gives CASSFLGNIQYF.

The chain links TRBV19 to TRBJ1-6; 7 bases are a match to TRBD1. From germline, CDR1 is LNHDA and CDR2 SQIVND (reference sequence). With V trimmed by 6 bases and J by 5 bases, 7 bases remained unmatched. CDR3 length equals 15 residues. CDR3 in amino acids: CASSTGVGHNSPLHF. The CDR3 bases are TGTGCCAGTAGCACAGGGGTTGGCCATAATTCACCCCTCCACTTT.

The J gene is TRBJ2-5, the V gene TRBV6-5; weak D call: TRBD1 (5 bases). V shed 5 bases and J shed 5 bases, with 15 bases lying between them. CDR3 length: 14 amino acids. From germline, CDR1 is MNHEY and CDR2 SVGAGI. This CDR3 reads CASSTRVVGETQYF. Written as DNA, the CDR3 is TGTGCCAGCAGTACCAGGGTTGTCGGGGAGACCCAGTACTTC.

CDR3 amino acids: CASSFSPVGEGDTQYF. DNA for the CDR3: TGTGCCAGCAGTTTCTCCCCTGTGGGGGAAGGAGATACGCAGTATTTT. The gene calls are TRBV9 and TRBJ2-3, with D perhaps TRBD1 or TRBD2 (5 bases each). Per germline, CDR1 SGDLS and CDR2 YYNGEE. The CDR3 contains 16 residues. V gave up 5 bases and J gave up 5 bases, with 21 bases separating them.

The genes are TRBV7-2 and TRBJ1-5; no clear D. CDR3 size: 14 residues. Germline CDR1 and CDR2: SGHTA and FQGNSA. Trimming cost V 3 bases and J 3 bases, with 9 bases left between them. This chain's CDR3 is CASSFGRPNQPQHF. In DNA, the CDR3 is TGTGCCAGCAGCTTCGGACGTCCCAATCAGCCCCAGCATTTT.

This clonotype was detected ten times or more. The rearrangement joins TRBV20-1 to TRBJ2-1; TRBD2 is a possible D gene (6 bases). CDR3 length: 15 residues. The ends were cut back, 6 bases at V and 5 bases at J, with 20 bases in the middle. In germline, CDR1 is DFQATT, CDR2 SNEGSKA (reference sequence). CDR3 region: CSARRAFSLHNEQFF. The CDR3 coding sequence is TGCAGTGCCCGGAGGGCCTTCTCTCTACACAATGAGCAGTTCTTC.

This clonotype was seen many times. The gene calls are TRBV5-1 and TRBJ2-7, with D possibly TRBD2 on 6 matching bases. V was pared by 0 bases and J by 6 bases, with 16 bases between. The CDR3 sequence is 15 residues long. Germline CDR1 reads SGHRS; CDR2 reads YFSETQ. CDR3 nucleotide sequence: TGCGCCAGCAGCTTGGACGGGAGAAACGTGCGCGAGCAGTACTTC. It translates to CASSLDGRNVREQYF.

This clonotype was observed a few times. V usage is TRBV7-2 and J usage is TRBJ2-3; D gene unclear. CDR3 length: 15 residues. The V end was cut by 3 bases, the J end by 10 bases, with 20 bases between. Germline CDR1 is SGHTA and CDR2 is FQGNSA. CDR3 in DNA: TGTGCCAGCAGCTTCAGTTGGGCCCTAGAGTTTGCGCAGTATTTT. Residues: CASSFSWALEFAQYF.

A word on this clonotype: A much bigger clone sits one base away, suggesting this may be a read error. The chain couples TRBV29-1 to TRBJ1-1; D is perhaps TRBD1 (6 bases). Germline assignment: CDR1 SQVTM and CDR2 ANQGSEA. V was pared by 4 bases and J by 1 base, with 10 bases between. The CDR3 has 13 amino acids. The CDR3 DNA follows: TGCAGCGTTGGTAGCAGGGGGAACACTGAAGCTTTCTTT. Residues: CSVGSRGNTEAFF.

This clonotype was seen more than once but under ten times. V and J are TRBV6-2 or TRBV6-3 and TRBJ1-4, with D possibly TRBD1 on 5 matching bases. V was shortened by 6 bases and J by 3 bases, with 11 bases between the two germline ends. Germline CDR1 reads MNHEY; CDR2 reads SVGEGT. This CDR3 contains 14 residues. As DNA, the CDR3 is TGTGCCAGCAGAAGGGGTACAGCTAATGAAAAACTGTTTTTT. Encoded protein: CASRRGTANEKLFF.

In its sample, this clonotype was seen many times. The CDR3 protein is CASSQVGEAQYF. CDR3 coding DNA: TGCGCCAGCAGCCAAGTTGGGGAGGCCCAGTACTTC. The chain links TRBV4-1 to TRBJ2-5, with D possibly matching TRBD2 (6 bases). Between the trimmed V and J ends, which lost 1 base and 9 bases, there was a span of 9 bases. The CDR3 contains 12 residues. Germline-derived CDR1 and CDR2 are MGHRA and YSYEKL.

This clonotype was picked up a small number of times. The chain combines TRBV18 with TRBJ2-6; D assignment may be TRBD1 or TRBD2 (5 bases each). Germline V gives CDR1 KGHSH, CDR2 LQKENI. V was clipped by 5 bases and J by 0 bases, with 11 bases between them. This CDR3 has 16 residues. CDR3 sequence: CASSVRGLSGANVLTF. As DNA, the CDR3 is TGTGCCAGCTCAGTCCGGGGCCTCTCTGGGGCCAACGTCCTGACTTTC.

This clonotype was recorded a few times. Without the conserved terminal phenylalanine or tryptophan, this CDR3 likely stems from a read error. V gene TRBV6-6 combines with J gene TRBJ2-1, with D tentatively TRBD2 (5 bases). V was shortened by 6 bases and J by 7 bases, with 22 bases between the two germline ends. This CDR3 is built from 16 residues. Germline assignment: CDR1 MNHNY and CDR2 SVGAGI (reference sequence). CDR3 DNA: TGTGCCAGCAGATGGCAGGACTCCCGTATTTATAATGAGCAGTTCCTC. Protein: CASRWQDSRIYNEQFL.

This clonotype turned up a few times. This chain connects TRBV6-5 to TRBJ2-2; 8 positions match TRBD2. The CDR3 totals 14 residues. CDR1 MNHEY and CDR2 SVGAGI come from the germline V gene. J was trimmed by 7 bases and V by 6 bases; bases with no gene match: 7. Written as DNA, the CDR3 is TGTGCCAGCAGGCCGCCTCTAGCGGGCGGGGAGCTGTTTTTT. Translated, it gives CASRPPLAGGELFF.